This T cell receptor (beta chain) was sequenced during a study of blood T cells in healthy people across ages. CDR3 size: 12 residues. The germline V and J ends were trimmed by 4 bases and 9 bases, with 10 bases remaining between them. Germline assignment: CDR1 MRHNA and CDR2 SNTAGT. It was with a sample-barcoded 5' primer and a J-beta primer mix that a second PCR of roughly 7 to 12 cycles was run. TCRdb called the 5' RACE reads again in MiXCR, with one record for every CDR3 protein. The sample records about 640,000 distinct CDR3 sequences, approximately 40% being singletons. Of note for this clonotype: Its specificity is not known.

Study-wide points: A roughly linear fall in TCR beta diversity per million T cells was seen with increasing age.

The sample comprised blood. The clonotype originates from a man of 80 years or more in good health. The chain joins TRBV6-4 to TRBJ1-5, with no clear D. The CDR3 DNA sequence: TGTGCCAGCAGTGGGACGCATCCGCCCCAGCATTTT. Its translation: CASSGTHPPQHF.